This entry lists 9 T cell receptor beta chains sequenced from one sample in a study of T-cell reconstitution after alpha-beta-depleted transplantation in children. Researchers prepared the TCRbeta library using unique molecular identifiers, the study reports. TCRdb passed the PCR reads through MiXCR, listing each CDR3 protein once. The table shows hundreds of thousands of distinct CDR3 sequences, with 23% occurring only once. The sample in question was PBMCs, mostly from graft donor cells, obtained 360 days after TCRalphabeta/CD19-depleted stem cell transplant. The source is a boy younger than two who had a stem cell transplant for acute myeloid leukemia, so the T cells may come from the graft donor.

The table lists this clonotype with many counts. The CDR3 loop reads CASSLDSQETQYF. The CDR3 DNA reads TGTGCCAGCAGTCTGGACAGCCAAGAGACCCAGTACTTC. V is TRBV7-9 and J is TRBJ2-5; a possible D gene is TRBD1 (6 bases). CDR1 is SEHNR, CDR2 FQNEAQ, per germline (reference sequence). The CDR3 totals 13 residues. The V gene lost 6 bases and the J gene lost 1 base, with 9 bases spanning the gap.

V and J are TRBV20-1 and TRBJ2-7; D is unclear. The CDR3 contains 14 residues. The germline V gene has CDR1 DFQATT and CDR2 SNEGSKA (reference sequence). Trimming shortened V by 3 bases and J by 3 bases, and 15 bases separated the two germline ends. CDR3 residues: CSARVTGGLYEQYV. As DNA, the CDR3 is TGCAGTGCTAGGGTCACCGGCGGTCTCTACGAGCAGTACGTC.

This sequence joins TRBV12-3 or TRBV12-4 and TRBJ2-3; D is possibly TRBD2 (6 bases). V lost 1 base and J 10 bases, leaving 15 bases between the germline ends. The CDR3 sequence is 14 residues long. In DNA form, the CDR3 reads TGTGCCAGCAGTTTAGAAGGCGGGATAGGATCGCAGTATTTT. This translates into CASSLEGGIGSQYF.

This clonotype was seen more than once but under ten times. The chain links TRBV20-1 to TRBJ2-1; the D gene is possibly TRBD1 (6 bases). The CDR3 runs 13 residues. Trimming took 4 bases from V and 4 from J, leaving 11 bases between them. The germline CDR1 and CDR2 sequences are DFQATT and SNEGSKA (reference sequence). The CDR3 nucleotides read TGCAGTGCTACCCTGACAGGTTACAATGAGCAGTTCTTC. Protein product: CSATLTGYNEQFF.

This clonotype showed up many times. The CDR3: CSAFSGTVVLRALHF. The DNA of the CDR3 is TGCAGTGCCTTCTCCGGGACGGTGGTTCTTAGGGCCCTCCACTTT. The chain joins TRBV20-1 to TRBJ1-6, with D possibly TRBD1 on 5 matching bases. Trimming removed 6 bases at V and 14 bases at J, with 26 bases between. The length of the CDR3 is 15 residues. Germline V gene lookup returns CDR1 DFQATT and CDR2 SNEGSKA (reference sequence).

The chain employs TRBV6-5 and TRBJ2-3, with 7 bases lining up with TRBD2. Germline CDR1 MNHEY, CDR2 SVGAGI. The CDR3 is made up of 15 amino acids. Trimming took 0 bases from V and 2 from J; bases not matched to a gene: 2. CDR3 residues: CASSYSGGFTDTQYF. In DNA, the CDR3 is TGTGCCAGCAGTTACTCCGGGGGGTTCACAGATACGCAGTATTTT.

This clonotype was counted between two and nine times. The V call is TRBV7-8, the J call TRBJ1-1; D not resolved. The V and J ends lost 2 bases and 6 bases respectively, with 10 bases between them. Germline V lookup: CDR1 SGHVS, CDR2 FQNEAQ. The CDR3 runs to 13 residues. The CDR3 DNA sequence: TGTGCCAGCAGCTTACTTCGAGTCGCTGAAGCTTTCTTT. This codes for CASSLLRVAEAFF. Full variable domain (remainder filled in from reference TRBV7-8 and TRBJ1-1): GAGVSQSPRYKVAKRGQDVALRCDPISGHVSLFWYQQALGQGPEFLTYFQNEAQLDKSGLPSDRFFAERPEGSVSTLKIQRTQQEDSAVYLCASSLLRVAEAFFGQGTRLTVV.

This clonotype showed up just a few times. The chain joins TRBV24-1 to TRBJ2-3; possible D gene TRBD1, 7 bases. Germline values: CDR1 KGHDR, CDR2 SFDVKD. Between the trimmed V and J ends, which lost 9 bases and 1 base, there was a span of 13 bases. This CDR3 spans 14 amino acids. The CDR3 DNA is TGTGCCACCGGCGACAGGGAGGGCACAGATACGCAGTATTTT. Its protein is CATGDREGTDTQYF.

V and J are TRBV12-3 or TRBV12-4 and TRBJ1-2; TRBD1 aligns across 7 bases. The J segment lost 3 bases and the V segment lost 6 bases, leaving 4 bases of the junction unmatched. CDR3 size: 13 residues. The CDR3 DNA reads as TGTGCCAGCAGGCCAGGGGGACACTATGGCTACACCTTC. It specifies CASRPGGHYGYTF.